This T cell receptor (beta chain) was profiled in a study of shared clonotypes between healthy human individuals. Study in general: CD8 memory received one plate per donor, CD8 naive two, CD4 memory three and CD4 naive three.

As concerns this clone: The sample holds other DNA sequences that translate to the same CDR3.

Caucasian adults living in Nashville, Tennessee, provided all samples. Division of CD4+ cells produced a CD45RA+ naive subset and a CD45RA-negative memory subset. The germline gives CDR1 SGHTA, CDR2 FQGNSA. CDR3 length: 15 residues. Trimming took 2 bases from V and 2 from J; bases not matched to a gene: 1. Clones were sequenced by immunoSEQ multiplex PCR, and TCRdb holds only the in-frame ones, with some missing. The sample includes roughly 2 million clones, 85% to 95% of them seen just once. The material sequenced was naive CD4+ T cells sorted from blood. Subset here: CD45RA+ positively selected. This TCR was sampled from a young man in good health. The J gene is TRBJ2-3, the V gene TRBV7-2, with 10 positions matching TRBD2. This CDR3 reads CASSLLAGVTDTQYF. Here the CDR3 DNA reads TGTGCCAGCAGCTTACTAGCGGGAGTCACAGATACGCAGTATTTT.